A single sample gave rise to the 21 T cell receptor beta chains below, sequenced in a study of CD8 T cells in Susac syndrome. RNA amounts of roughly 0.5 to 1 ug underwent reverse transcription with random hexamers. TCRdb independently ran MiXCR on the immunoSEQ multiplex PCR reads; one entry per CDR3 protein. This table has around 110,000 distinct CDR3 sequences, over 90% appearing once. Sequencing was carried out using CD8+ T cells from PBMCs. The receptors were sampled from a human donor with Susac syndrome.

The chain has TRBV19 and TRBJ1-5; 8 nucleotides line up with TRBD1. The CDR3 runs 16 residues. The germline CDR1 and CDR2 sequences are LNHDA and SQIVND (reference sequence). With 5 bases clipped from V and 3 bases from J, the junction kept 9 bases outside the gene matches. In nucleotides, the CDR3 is TGTGCCAGTAGTGCCCGACAGGGGAGGTCCAATCAGCCCCAGCATTTT. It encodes CASSARQGRSNQPQHF.

The chain's CDR3 is CASAPAGTTNEQFF. As DNA, the CDR3 is TGTGCCAGCGCGCCCGCGGGGACGACCAATGAGCAGTTCTTC. The chain has TRBV27 and TRBJ2-1; D is perhaps TRBD2 (6 bases). Germline assignment: CDR1 MNHEY and CDR2 SMNVEV (reference sequence). Trimming shortened V by 8 bases and J by 6 bases, and 17 bases separated the two germline ends. There are 14 residues in the CDR3.

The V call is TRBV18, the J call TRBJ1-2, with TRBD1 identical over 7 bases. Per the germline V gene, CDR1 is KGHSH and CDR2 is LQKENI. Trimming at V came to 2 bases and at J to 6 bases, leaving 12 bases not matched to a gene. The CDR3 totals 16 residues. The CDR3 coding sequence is TGTGCCAGCTCACCAGCTCTACCAGGGGGAAAGGATGGCTACACCTTC. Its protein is CASSPALPGGKDGYTF.

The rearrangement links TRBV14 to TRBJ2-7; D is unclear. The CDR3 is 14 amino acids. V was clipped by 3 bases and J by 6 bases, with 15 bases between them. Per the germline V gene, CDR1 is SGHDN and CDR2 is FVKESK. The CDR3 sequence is CASSQTLFPTEQYF. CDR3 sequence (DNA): TGTGCCAGCAGCCAGACCCTGTTTCCCACCGAGCAGTACTTC.

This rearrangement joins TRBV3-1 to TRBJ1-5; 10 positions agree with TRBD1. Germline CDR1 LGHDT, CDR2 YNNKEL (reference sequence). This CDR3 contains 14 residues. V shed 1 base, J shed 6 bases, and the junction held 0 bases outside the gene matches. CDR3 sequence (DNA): TGTGCCAGCAGCCAAGGGACAGGGGGTCAGCCCCAGCATTTT. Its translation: CASSQGTGGQPQHF.

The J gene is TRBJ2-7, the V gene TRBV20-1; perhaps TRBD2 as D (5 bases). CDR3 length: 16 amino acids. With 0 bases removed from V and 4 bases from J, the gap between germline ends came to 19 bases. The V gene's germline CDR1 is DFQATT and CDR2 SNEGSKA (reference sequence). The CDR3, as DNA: TGCAGTGCTAGAGATCTCAGAGGGAGCCTGAGTTACGAGCAGTACTTC. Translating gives CSARDLRGSLSYEQYF.

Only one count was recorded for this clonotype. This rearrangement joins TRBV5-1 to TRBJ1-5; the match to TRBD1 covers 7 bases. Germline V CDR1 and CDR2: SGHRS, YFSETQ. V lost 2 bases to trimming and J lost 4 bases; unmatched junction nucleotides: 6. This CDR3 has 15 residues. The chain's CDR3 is CASSLSGTDNQPQHF. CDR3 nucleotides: TGCGCCAGCAGCTTATCCGGGACAGATAATCAGCCCCAGCATTTT.

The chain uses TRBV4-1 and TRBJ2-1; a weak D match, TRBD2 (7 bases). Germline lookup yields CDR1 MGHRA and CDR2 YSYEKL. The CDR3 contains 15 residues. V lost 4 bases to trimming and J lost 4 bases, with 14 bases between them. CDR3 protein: CASSLGAGAYNEQFF. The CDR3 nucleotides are TGCGCCAGCAGCCTTGGGGCGGGGGCTTACAATGAGCAGTTCTTC.

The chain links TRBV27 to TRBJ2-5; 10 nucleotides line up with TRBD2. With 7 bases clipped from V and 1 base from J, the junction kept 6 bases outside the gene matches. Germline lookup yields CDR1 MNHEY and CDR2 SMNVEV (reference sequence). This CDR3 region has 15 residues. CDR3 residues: CASNGTSAPQETQYF. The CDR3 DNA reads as TGTGCCAGCAACGGGACTAGCGCCCCCCAAGAGACCCAGTACTTC.

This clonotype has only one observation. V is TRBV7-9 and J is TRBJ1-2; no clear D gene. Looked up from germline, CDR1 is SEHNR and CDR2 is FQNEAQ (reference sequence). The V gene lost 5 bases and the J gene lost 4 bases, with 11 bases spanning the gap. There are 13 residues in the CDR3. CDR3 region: CASSPTVVYGYTF. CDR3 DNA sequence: TGTGCCAGCAGCCCAACAGTCGTCTATGGCTACACCTTC.

The CDR3 reads CASTDSQETQYF. In DNA, the CDR3 is TGTGCCAGCACAGACAGTCAAGAGACCCAGTACTTC. V usage is TRBV11-2 and J usage is TRBJ2-5; D possibly corresponds to TRBD1 (5 bases). The CDR3 totals 12 residues. The ends were cut back, 7 bases at V and 2 bases at J, with 8 bases in the middle. Germline CDR1 reads SGHAT; CDR2 reads FQNNGV.

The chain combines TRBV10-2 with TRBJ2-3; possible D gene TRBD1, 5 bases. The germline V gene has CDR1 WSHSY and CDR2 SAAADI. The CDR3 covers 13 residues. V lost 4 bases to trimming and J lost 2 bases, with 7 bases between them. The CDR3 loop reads CASSGQTTDTQYF. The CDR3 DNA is TGCGCCAGCAGTGGACAGACCACAGATACGCAGTATTTT.

CDR3 loop: CASTPDGNYGYTF. The DNA of the CDR3 is TGTGCCAGCACCCCGGATGGTAACTATGGCTACACCTTC. The J gene is TRBJ1-2, the V gene TRBV9, with D hard to call. Germline CDR1 reads SGDLS; CDR2 reads YYNGEE. The germline V and J ends were trimmed by 6 bases and 1 base, with 10 bases remaining between them. The CDR3 totals 13 residues.

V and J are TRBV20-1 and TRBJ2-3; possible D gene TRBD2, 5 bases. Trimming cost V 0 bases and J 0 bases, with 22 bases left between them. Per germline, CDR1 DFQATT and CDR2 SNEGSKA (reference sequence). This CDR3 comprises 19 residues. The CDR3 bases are TGCAGTGCTAGAGATCGTGAGGGTCTTGGTTCGGGTAGCACAGATACGCAGTATTTT. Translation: CSARDREGLGSGSTDTQYF.

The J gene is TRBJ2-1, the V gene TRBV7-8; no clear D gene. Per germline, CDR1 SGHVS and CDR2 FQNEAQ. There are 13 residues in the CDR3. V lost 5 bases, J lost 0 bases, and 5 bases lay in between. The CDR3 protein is CASSPDSYNEQFF. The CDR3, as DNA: TGTGCCAGCAGCCCCGACTCCTACAATGAGCAGTTCTTC.

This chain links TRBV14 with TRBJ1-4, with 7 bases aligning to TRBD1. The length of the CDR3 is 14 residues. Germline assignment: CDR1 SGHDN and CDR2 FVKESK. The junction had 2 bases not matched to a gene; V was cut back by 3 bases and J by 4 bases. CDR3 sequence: CASSQGQINEKLFF. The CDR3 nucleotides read TGTGCCAGCAGCCAGGGACAGATTAATGAAAAACTGTTTTTT.

CDR3 DNA: TGTGCCAGCAGCTTAGAAGGGCAGGAGCGTTACTTC. Its translation is CASSLEGQERYF. This chain links TRBV7-9 with TRBJ2-7; no firm D call. The germline V and J ends were trimmed by 1 base and 13 bases, with 14 bases remaining between them. The CDR3 contains 12 residues. CDR1 and CDR2 (germline): SEHNR, FQNEAQ (reference sequence).

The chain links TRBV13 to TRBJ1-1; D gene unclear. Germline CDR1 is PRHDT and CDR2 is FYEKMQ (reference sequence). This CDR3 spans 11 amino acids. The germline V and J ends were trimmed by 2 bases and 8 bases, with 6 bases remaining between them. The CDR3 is CASSLSSEAFF. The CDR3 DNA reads TGTGCCAGCAGCTTAAGCAGCGAAGCTTTCTTT.

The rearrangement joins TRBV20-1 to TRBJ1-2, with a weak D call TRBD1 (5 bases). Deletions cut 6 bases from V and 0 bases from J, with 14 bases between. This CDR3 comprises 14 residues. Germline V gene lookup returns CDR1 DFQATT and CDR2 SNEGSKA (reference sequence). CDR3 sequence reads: CSARDARANYGYTF. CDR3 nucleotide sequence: TGCAGTGCCAGGGACGCCAGAGCTAACTATGGCTACACCTTC.

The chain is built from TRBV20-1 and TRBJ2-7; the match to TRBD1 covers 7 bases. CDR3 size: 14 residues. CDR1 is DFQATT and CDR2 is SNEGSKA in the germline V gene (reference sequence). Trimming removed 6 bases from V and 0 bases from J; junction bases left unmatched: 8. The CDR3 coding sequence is TGCAGTGCCCGGAATTGGGACAGCTCCTACGAGCAGTACTTC. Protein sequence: CSARNWDSSYEQYF.

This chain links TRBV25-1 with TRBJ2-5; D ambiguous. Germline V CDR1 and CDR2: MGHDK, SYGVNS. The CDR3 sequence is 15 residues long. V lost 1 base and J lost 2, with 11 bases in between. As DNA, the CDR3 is TGTGCCAGCAGTGAATTAGGATCGTTACAAGAGACCCAGTACTTC. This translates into CASSELGSLQETQYF.